The 31 T cell receptor beta chains below all came from one sample that was sequenced in a study of T cells in Graves' hyperthyroidism and ophthalmopathy (dated by TCRdb to the late 2010s). To prepare the library, multiplex PCR was applied. For sequencing, an Illumina HiSeq 2000 was employed. Amplification of TCR beta CDR3 regions was carried out from RNA transcripts. The first round of RT-PCR for the TCR CDR3 was performed with the HTBI primer set and the Qiagen OneStep RT-PCR kit. Starting from the raw public reads, TCRdb applied fastp trimming at Q25, assembled clones with MiXCR and retained in-frame beta chains. Entries are consolidated by CDR3 protein sequence, retaining the most common genes and DNA. Here the sample has under 300,000 distinct CDR3 sequences; 13% to 15% occur a single time. Together, the top ten hold under 35% of the sample. Source material: blood. The receptor set was obtained from a woman between 50 and 59 years old with Graves' hyperthyroidism that later progressed to Graves' ophthalmopathy.

This clonotype occurred a few times. The chain uses TRBV5-1 and TRBJ2-2; 11 nucleotides match TRBD1. This CDR3 comprises 16 residues. With 3 bases clipped from V and 3 bases from J, the junction kept 4 bases outside the gene matches. Looked up from germline, CDR1 is SGHRS and CDR2 is YFSETQ. CDR3 in amino acids: CASSSDRGRYTGELFF. Written as DNA, the CDR3 is TGCGCCAGCAGCTCGGACAGGGGGCGTTACACCGGGGAGCTGTTTTTT. The full variable domain, its missing parts supplied by reference TRBV5-1 and TRBJ2-2, is KAGVTQTPRYLIKTRGQQVTLSCSPISGHRSVSWYQQTPGQGLQFLFEYFSETQRNKGNFPGRFSGRQFSNSRSEMNVSTLELGDSALYLCASSSDRGRYTGELFFGEGSRLTVL.

Ten or more counts support this clonotype. The chain joins TRBV6-1 to TRBJ1-6; 7 nucleotides agree with TRBD1. This CDR3 region has 17 residues. V dropped 7 bases and J dropped 7; count of bases not matched to a gene: 16. Germline V gene sequence: CDR1 MNHNS, CDR2 SASEGT. CDR3 bases: TGTGCCAGCACCTTAAAAAGTGGGACAGTTACCAATTCACCCCTCCACTTT. Its protein product is CASTLKSGTVTNSPLHF.

The V and J genes are TRBV20-1 and TRBJ1-1; possibly TRBD1 for D (6 bases). Germline V gene lookup returns CDR1 DFQATT and CDR2 SNEGSKA (reference sequence). CDR3 length: 16 residues. Trimming stripped 6 bases from V and 1 base from J, with 21 bases between. The CDR3 is CSALGTSGTRNTEAFF. CDR3 bases: TGCAGTGCCCTCGGGACTAGCGGGACAAGGAACACTGAAGCTTTCTTT.

The rearrangement links TRBV2 to TRBJ2-7, with D tentatively TRBD1 (6 bases). The CDR3 is 17 amino acids. V was shortened by 6 bases and J by 3 bases, with 24 bases between the two germline ends. CDR1 is SNHLY, CDR2 FYNNEI, per germline. The DNA of the CDR3 is TGTGCCAGCAGCGCAACCCAATTGGACAGATTGAGCTACGAGCAGTACTTC. Residues: CASSATQLDRLSYEQYF.

At least ten counts were recorded for this clonotype. V is TRBV6-1 and J is TRBJ2-3, with 9 bases lining up with TRBD1. V shed 7 bases, J shed 2 bases, and the junction held 4 bases outside the gene matches. This CDR3 contains 14 residues. Germline V lookup: CDR1 MNHNS, CDR2 SASEGT. CDR3 sequence: CASTRDRVTDTQYF. The CDR3 coding sequence is TGTGCCAGCACCCGGGACAGGGTCACAGATACGCAGTATTTT.

The chain joins TRBV10-3 to TRBJ2-7; TRBD2 aligns across 14 bases. This CDR3 is built from 15 residues. V was clipped by 6 bases and J by 2 bases; unmatched bases: 3. The V gene's germline CDR1 is ENHRY and CDR2 SYGVKD. The CDR3 DNA follows: TGTGCCATCAGGAGGACTAGCGGGAGGACCTACGAGCAGTACTTC. As protein: CAIRRTSGRTYEQYF.

This chain joins TRBV12-3 or TRBV12-4 and TRBJ2-4; 11 bases fit TRBD1. The CDR3 length is 15 residues. V lost 1 base and J lost 6; bases outside the gene matches: 2. The CDR3 region is CASSLGGQGGNIQYF. In DNA, the CDR3 is TGTGCCAGCAGTTTAGGGGGACAGGGGGGAAACATTCAGTACTTC.

The sample holds many counts of this clonotype. V usage is TRBV11-3 and J usage is TRBJ2-1; D is possibly TRBD2 (7 bases). Germline CDR1 is SGHNT and CDR2 is YENEEA. The CDR3 totals 13 residues. The germline V and J ends were trimmed by 4 bases and 10 bases, with 14 bases remaining between them. CDR3 nucleotide sequence: TGTGCCAGCAGCTCTAGGGGGGGGCGGGAGCAGTTCTTC. It is translated as CASSSRGGREQFF.

This clonotype has a count of ten or more. The genes are TRBV5-1 and TRBJ1-4; 7 nucleotides match TRBD1. CDR3 length: 14 residues. V lost 4 bases and J lost 6; bases outside the gene matches: 6. Germline assignment: CDR1 SGHRS and CDR2 YFSETQ. CDR3 in DNA: TGCGCCAGCAGCGTTGCCGGGACAGATGAAAAACTGTTTTTT. This translates into CASSVAGTDEKLFF.

This clonotype was picked up a small number of times. Here the CDR3 omits its conserved ending phenylalanine or tryptophan, so a read error is the likely source. The V call is TRBV13, the J call TRBJ1-1; no clear D gene. In germline, CDR1 is PRHDT, CDR2 FYEKMQ (reference sequence). The CDR3 spans 14 residues. Trimming pared 6 bases from V and 4 bases from J, leaving 15 bases between. The CDR3 loop is CASSPGKRRTEAFL. The DNA of the CDR3 is TGTGCCAGCAGTCCCGGGAAAAGACGCACTGAAGCTTTCCTT.

This clonotype occurred a few times. This sequence may be a read error, since a much larger clone differs from it by one base. This rearrangement joins TRBV5-1 to TRBJ2-7; D gene unclear. Germline-derived CDR1 and CDR2 are SGHRS and YFSETQ. V was clipped by 4 bases and J by 6 bases, with 17 bases between them. The CDR3 has 14 amino acids. The CDR3 bases are TGCGCCAGCAGCCGTTCGGACGGACCCTGCGAGCAGTACTTC. It yields the protein CASSRSDGPCEQYF.

This clonotype was seen ten or more times. The chain links TRBV5-1 to TRBJ2-1; D remains ambiguous. The CDR3 extends over 12 amino acids. CDR1 and CDR2 (germline): SGHRS, YFSETQ. Trimming removed 2 bases from V and 5 bases from J, with 5 bases in between. CDR3 bases: TGCGCCAGCAGCTTCAACGACAATGAGCAGTTCTTC. This sequence encodes CASSFNDNEQFF.

This clonotype came up many times. The chain is built from TRBV2 and TRBJ2-5; possible D gene TRBD1, 6 bases. Trimming left V 10 bases short and J 5 bases short, with 14 bases between. Germline V gene lookup returns CDR1 SNHLY and CDR2 FYNNEI. CDR3 size: 12 residues. The CDR3 DNA is TGTGCCACTAAGGGGGAATTGGAGACCCAGTACTTC. As protein: CATKGELETQYF.

This clonotype was recorded at least ten times. This chain links TRBV20-1 with TRBJ2-1; D gene uncertain. Deletions cut 0 bases from V and 5 bases from J, with 11 bases between. This CDR3 comprises 14 residues. CDR1 DFQATT and CDR2 SNEGSKA come from the germline V gene (reference sequence). In DNA form, the CDR3 reads TGCAGTGCTAGAGATTTGTCTAGACACAATGAGCAGTTCTTC. This codes for CSARDLSRHNEQFF.

V usage is TRBV13 and J usage is TRBJ1-1; 9 nucleotides agree with TRBD1. Germline V CDR1 and CDR2: PRHDT, FYEKMQ (reference sequence). The V and J ends lost 5 bases and 4 bases, in that order; junction bases with no gene match: 17. This CDR3 has 18 residues. Written as DNA, the CDR3 is TGTGCCAGCAGCCACCGGGACAGGGTTCTCCTAGTGGGCACTGAAGCTTTCTTT. Its protein product is CASSHRDRVLLVGTEAFF.

The chain is built from TRBV28 and TRBJ2-2, with 9 bases identical to TRBD2. Germline CDR1 is MDHEN and CDR2 is SYDVKM. Trimming took 6 bases from V and 4 from J; bases not matched to a gene: 15. This CDR3 comprises 18 residues. The CDR3 coding sequence is TGTGCCAGCAGCCGCGGGCGGGGGGGCCCTAATGGCACCGGGGAGCTGTTTTTT. It is translated as CASSRGRGGPNGTGELFF.

This clonotype has only a few counts. This chain uses TRBV10-3 with TRBJ2-4; D possibly uses TRBD1 or TRBD2 (5 bases each). The CDR3 totals 17 residues. CDR1 and CDR2 (germline): ENHRY, SYGVKD. The V end lost 3 bases, the J end lost 0 bases, and 15 bases lay between the germline ends. The CDR3 sequence: CAISDGDRGLAKNIQYF. The CDR3 nucleotides are TGTGCCATCAGTGACGGGGACCGCGGACTAGCCAAAAACATTCAGTACTTC.

There are many counts of this clonotype. The genes are TRBV20-1 and TRBJ1-3; TRBD1 is a possible D gene (5 bases). This CDR3 is built from 14 residues. Trimming shortened V by 4 bases and J by 2 bases, and 12 bases separated the two germline ends. Looked up from germline, CDR1 is DFQATT and CDR2 is SNEGSKA (reference sequence). The CDR3 bases are TGCAGTGCTATCTCGACAGAAACTGGAAACACCATATATTTT. Translating gives CSAISTETGNTIYF.

This clonotype was seen at least ten times. A junction end diverges from the germline sequence, so it may reflect a read error. The V gene is TRBV3-1, the J gene TRBJ2-4, with 12 bases that match TRBD2. Germline V CDR1 and CDR2: LGHDT, YNNKEL (reference sequence). This CDR3 is 18 amino acids long. In DNA form, the CDR3 reads TGTGCCAGCAGCCACTCCACCCGACTAGCGGGAGCCCAAAACATTCAGTACTTC. It encodes CASSHSTRLAGAQNIQYF.

The sample holds a few counts of this clonotype. The chain combines TRBV12-5 with TRBJ1-1; D is perhaps TRBD1 (6 bases). Trimming left V 7 bases short and J 6 bases short, with 15 bases between. The CDR3 totals 13 residues. Germline loops: CDR1 LGHNT, CDR2 FRNRAP. The CDR3 sequence is CASARGGKSEAFF. Here the CDR3 DNA reads TGTGCTAGTGCCCGAGGGGGGAAATCTGAAGCTTTCTTT.

This clonotype was seen repeatedly, ten times or more. The CDR3 loop reads CASSDRDSYEQYF. Here the CDR3 DNA reads TGTGCCAGCAGTGATCGGGATTCCTACGAGCAGTACTTC. The chain employs TRBV2 and TRBJ2-7; possibly TRBD2 for D (5 bases). This CDR3 has 13 residues. Trimming pared 3 bases from V and 1 base from J, leaving 7 bases between. Germline lookup yields CDR1 SNHLY and CDR2 FYNNEI.

This clonotype came up many times. The chain is built from TRBV18 and TRBJ2-7; TRBD1 aligns across 10 bases. Trimming at V came to 3 bases and at J to 1 base, leaving 6 bases not matched to a gene. The CDR3 contains 16 residues. Looked up from germline, CDR1 is KGHSH and CDR2 is LQKENI. This CDR3 reads CASSPTGQGGSYEQYF. The CDR3, as DNA: TGTGCCAGCTCACCGACTGGACAGGGGGGGTCCTACGAGCAGTACTTC.

In DNA form, the CDR3 reads TGTGCCAGCAGTGAACAGGGACCCAAAAGCTCCTACGAGCAGTACTTC. This encodes CASSEQGPKSSYEQYF. V is TRBV2 and J is TRBJ2-7; D possibly matches TRBD1 or TRBD2 (5 bases each). The CDR3 has 16 amino acids. The V gene lost 2 bases and the J gene lost 0 bases, with 14 bases spanning the gap. CDR1 and CDR2 (germline): SNHLY, FYNNEI.

This clonotype turned up a few times. The J gene is TRBJ1-4, the V gene TRBV9; no clear D. The CDR3 spans 16 residues. Germline V CDR1 and CDR2: SGDLS, YYNGEE. Deletions cut 4 bases from V and 0 bases from J, with 13 bases between. The chain's CDR3 is CASSPLGQPTNEKLFF. The CDR3 DNA reads TGTGCCAGCAGCCCTTTAGGGCAGCCAACTAATGAAAAACTGTTTTTT.

This clonotype was seen ten or more times. The chain uses TRBV13 and TRBJ2-7, with TRBD1 matching 12 bases. Germline assignment: CDR1 PRHDT and CDR2 FYEKMQ (reference sequence). Trimming removed 5 bases from V and 2 bases from J; junction bases left unmatched: 10. The length of the CDR3 is 17 residues. CDR3 coding DNA: TGTGCCAGCAGCCGGGACAGGGGGCGTTCCTTCCCCTACGAGCAGTACTTC. Encoded protein: CASSRDRGRSFPYEQYF.

This clonotype occurred many times. The chain uses TRBV6-1 and TRBJ2-7; 12 positions agree with TRBD2. There are 15 residues in the CDR3. The trim removed 6 bases at V and 2 bases at J, leaving 5 bases unmatched. Germline loops: CDR1 MNHNS, CDR2 SASEGT. The CDR3 sequence is CASRTRTSGAYEQYF. The CDR3 nucleotides are TGTGCCAGCAGGACGAGGACTAGCGGGGCCTACGAGCAGTACTTC.

This clonotype occurred many times. The rearrangement uses TRBV6-1 and TRBJ2-7; D remains unclear. Per germline, CDR1 MNHNS and CDR2 SASEGT. The V end was cut by 4 bases, the J end by 0 bases, with 13 bases between. This CDR3 is built from 15 residues. CDR3 amino acids: CASSVRAEYSYEQYF. The CDR3 DNA reads as TGTGCCAGCAGTGTACGGGCGGAGTACTCCTACGAGCAGTACTTC.

This clonotype has a count of ten or more. The chain carries TRBV20-1 and TRBJ2-1; TRBD2 aligns across 7 bases. CDR1 DFQATT and CDR2 SNEGSKA come from the germline V gene (reference sequence). This CDR3 spans 15 amino acids. The V segment lost 3 bases and the J segment 2 bases; nucleotides outside the gene matches: 7. The DNA of the CDR3 is TGCAGTGCTAGTAAAGACCTAGCGGCCTACAATGAGCAGTTCTTC. This translates into CSASKDLAAYNEQFF.

This clonotype was picked up many times. The rearrangement joins TRBV6-1 to TRBJ2-2; possibly TRBD1 or TRBD2 for D (6 bases each). The CDR3 loop spans 15 amino acids. Trimming removed 7 bases at V and 1 base at J, with 13 bases between. Germline V gene data show CDR1 as MNHNS and CDR2 as SASEGT. The CDR3 DNA follows: TGTGCCAGCACTAGGGGGGCCTTGAACACCGGGGAGCTGTTTTTT. It yields the protein CASTRGALNTGELFF.

At least ten counts were recorded for this clonotype. V is TRBV7-2 and J is TRBJ2-7; 11 bases align to TRBD1. Germline CDR1 reads SGHTA; CDR2 reads FQGNSA. V lost 0 bases to trimming and J lost 4 bases; unmatched junction nucleotides: 5. This CDR3 is 16 amino acids long. The CDR3 loop reads CASSLAGQGGLYEQYF. Written as DNA, the CDR3 is TGTGCCAGCAGCTTAGCGGGACAGGGGGGACTATACGAGCAGTACTTC.

The chain couples TRBV7-9 to TRBJ2-3; 12 positions agree with TRBD2. The CDR3 runs 16 residues. Germline V gives CDR1 SEHNR, CDR2 FQNEAQ (reference sequence). The J segment lost 5 bases and the V segment lost 5 bases, leaving 8 bases of the junction unmatched. Written as DNA, the CDR3 is TGTGCCAGCAGCCCACCGACTAGCGGGAGACTAGATACGCAGTATTTT. It is translated as CASSPPTSGRLDTQYF.